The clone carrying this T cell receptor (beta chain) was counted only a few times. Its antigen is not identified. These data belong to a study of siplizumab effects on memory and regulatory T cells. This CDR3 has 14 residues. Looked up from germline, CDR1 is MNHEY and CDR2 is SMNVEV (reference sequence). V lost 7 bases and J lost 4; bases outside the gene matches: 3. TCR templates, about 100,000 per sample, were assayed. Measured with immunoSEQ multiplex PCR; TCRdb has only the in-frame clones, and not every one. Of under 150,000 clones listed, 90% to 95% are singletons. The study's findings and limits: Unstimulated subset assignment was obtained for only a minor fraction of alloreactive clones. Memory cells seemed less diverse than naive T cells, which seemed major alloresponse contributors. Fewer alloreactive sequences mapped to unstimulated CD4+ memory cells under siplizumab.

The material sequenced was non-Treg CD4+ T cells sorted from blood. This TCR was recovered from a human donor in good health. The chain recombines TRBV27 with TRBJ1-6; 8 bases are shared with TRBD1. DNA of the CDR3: TGTGCCAGCACCCGACAGGGGTATAATTCACCCCTCCACTTT. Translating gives CASTRQGYNSPLHF.